These T cell receptor beta chains were read from a single sample in a study of PD-1 blockade in classical Hodgkin lymphoma. Assay: immunoSEQ multiplex PCR; the TCRdb copy retains only in-frame clones and omits some. Of 37,000 or so clones in the sample, 85% to 90% are singletons; the top ten hold around 7.7%. Here the sequenced sample was peripheral blood mononuclear cells (PBMCs), taken before the second cycle of nivolumab. All receptors derive from a human donor with classical Hodgkin lymphoma. The CDR3 runs from the conserved cysteine through the conserved F or W. D genes are given only for firm matches. Rows may omit the clone size; those that give it use once, few, many or a size class.

d_gene	v_gene	j_gene	abundance	CDR3nt	CDR3aa
NA	TRBV30	TRBJ1-3	NA	TGTGCCTCGAGTCCGGTCCTCTCTGGAAACACCATATATTTT	CASSPVLSGNTIYF
NA	TRBV30	TRBJ1-1	NA	TGTGCCTGGAGTAGTATGAAGCAACGCTTGAACACTGAAGCTTTCTTT	CAWSSMKQRLNTEAFF
NA	TRBV6-5	TRBJ2-4	NA	TGTGCCAGCAGTTACTCCCCACTTGGCAAAAACATTCAGTACTTC	CASSYSPLGKNIQYF
NA	TRBV11-3	TRBJ1-1	NA	TGTGCCAGCAGCCCGATGGCGGGGCGAGGCACTGAAGCTTTCTTT	CASSPMAGRGTEAFF
NA	TRBV5-1	TRBJ1-2	NA	TGCGCCAGCAGCTCGGCGGGAGGTCGTAATGGCTACACCTTC	CASSSAGGRNGYTF
TRBD2	TRBV7-6	TRBJ2-1	NA	TGTGCCAGCAGCTTCTATAGCGGGAGGGCCGCCAATGAGCAGTTCTTC	CASSFYSGRAANEQFF
NA	TRBV14	TRBJ1-2	NA	TGTGCCAGCAGCCAAGACCCACGCGACTATGGCTACACCTTC	CASSQDPRDYGYTF
TRBD2	TRBV7-3	TRBJ2-3	NA	TGTGCCAGCAGCTTAACGGGAGGGCCCTCAGATACGCAGTATTTT	CASSLTGGPSDTQYF
NA	TRBV6-6	TRBJ2-2	NA	TGTGCCAGCAGTTACGGCCCGAACACCGGGGAGCTGTTTTTT	CASSYGPNTGELFF
NA	TRBV11-3	TRBJ1-1	NA	TGTGCCAGCACCGGAGGACGGGATCTTAACACTGAAGCTTTCTTT	CASTGGRDLNTEAFF
NA	TRBV19	TRBJ2-7	NA	TGTGCCAGTAGTATTGCTGTCTCCTACGAGCAGTACTTC	CASSIAVSYEQYF
NA	TRBV30	TRBJ1-3	once	TGTGCCTGGAGGAAGGTTTCAGGAAACACCATATATTTT	CAWRKVSGNTIYF
TRBD1	TRBV2	TRBJ1-5	NA	TGTGCCAGCAGTGAAGGGGACAGAGAGAATCAGCCCCAGCATTTT	CASSEGDRENQPQHF
NA	TRBV6-6	TRBJ1-2	NA	TGTGCCAGCAGCCTACCTTCTGATGGCTACACCTTC	CASSLPSDGYTF
NA	TRBV5-1	TRBJ2-7	NA	TGCGCCAGCAGCTTGGAGGCAGGGATATACTACGAGCAGTACTTC	CASSLEAGIYYEQYF
NA	TRBV5-8	TRBJ1-3	NA	TGTGCCAGCAGCTTGCCTGGGGGGGGATCTGGAAACACCATATATTTT	CASSLPGGGSGNTIYF
NA	TRBV5-1	TRBJ2-3	NA	TGCGCCAGCAGCTTAGAGACACCGATAAGCTTCCCAGATACGCAGTATTTT	CASSLETPISFPDTQYF
NA	TRBV19	TRBJ1-5	few	TGTGCCAGTAGTTCTACAGGGCCCAATCAGCCCCAGCATTTT	CASSSTGPNQPQHF
NA	TRBV11-2	TRBJ2-5	NA	TGTGCCAGCAGCTTGGGATTGGGGCCAGGGGAGACCCAGTACTTC	CASSLGLGPGETQYF
NA	TRBV7-6	TRBJ2-7	NA	TGTGCCAGCAGCTTAGGTCAGGCCCCCTACGAGCAGTACTTC	CASSLGQAPYEQYF
TRBD1	TRBV4-1	TRBJ2-2	NA	TGCGCCAGCAGCTTCCACCACAGGGGTTATGGCGGGGAGCTGTTTTTT	CASSFHHRGYGGELFF
NA	TRBV15	TRBJ2-1	NA	TGTGCCACCAGCAGGGAGTGGAGGACTCCTCTCTACAATGAGCAGTTCTTC	CATSREWRTPLYNEQFF
NA	TRBV6-5	TRBJ1-5	NA	TGTGCCAGCGGCAAAGGTCCTAAAAGCAATCAGCCCCAGCATTTT	CASGKGPKSNQPQHF
NA	TRBV5-4	TRBJ2-3	NA	TGTGCCAGCAGCTTGCCAGATACGCAGTATTTT	CASSLPDTQYF
TRBD1	TRBV27	TRBJ1-2	NA	TGTGCCAGCAGTTTAGGGACAGCGGGGAAAGTCGTGGGTGGCTACACCTTC	CASSLGTAGKVVGGYTF
NA	TRBV5-6	TRBJ1-6	NA	TGTGCCAGCAGCTTTTCCCTGTTAGGTTCACCCCTCCACTTT	CASSFSLLGSPLHF
NA	TRBV10-2	TRBJ1-3	NA	TGCGCCAGCAGTGAGTCGAACAGCGCGTACTCTGGAAACACCATATATTTT	CASSESNSAYSGNTIYF
NA	TRBV19	TRBJ1-2	NA	TGTGCCAGTAGTATTATTTGGGGAAAGGATGGCTACACCTTC	CASSIIWGKDGYTF
NA	TRBV9	TRBJ1-1	NA	TGTGCCAGCAGCCCAGGACTGAACACTGAAGCTTTCTTT	CASSPGLNTEAFF